The rows below give T cell receptor beta chains drawn from one sample of a study of technical replicates of blood from a few donors. The repertoire was sequenced with immunoSEQ multiplex PCR; TCRdb's copy has only in-frame clones and lacks some. The table lists 70,000 or so clones, 98% of them singletons. Sequenced material: T cells isolated from PBMCs. The receptors originated from a human donor in good health. The CDR3 runs from the conserved cysteine through the conserved F or W. A D gene is named only where the DNA matches it firmly. Clone size is not always given. Where it is, it says once, few, many or a class for expanded clones.

>-|TRBD1|TRBV30|TRBJ2-7
CAWRGDRAYEQYF
TGTGCCTGGAGAGGGGACAGGGCCTACGAGCAGTACTTC
>-|TRBD1|TRBV6-6|TRBJ1-1
CASSPRVQGRTEAFF
TGTGCCAGCAGTCCCCGAGTACAGGGGCGCACTGAAGCTTTCTTT
>-|-|TRBV6-5|TRBJ1-5
CASSYSRVGNQPQHF
TGTGCCAGCAGTTACTCCAGGGTAGGCAATCAGCCCCAGCATTTT
>-|-|TRBV6-5|TRBJ2-7
CASSYPGTPSWEQYF
TGTGCCAGCAGTTACCCAGGTACCCCGTCGTGGGAGCAGTACTTC
>-|TRBD2|TRBV7-2|TRBJ2-7
CASSLLAGEIGYEQYF
TGTGCCAGCAGCCTACTAGCGGGAGAAATAGGCTACGAGCAGTACTTC
>-|TRBD1|TRBV5-1|TRBJ1-2
CASSSDRGDGYTF
TGCGCCAGCAGCTCCGACAGGGGGGATGGCTACACCTTC
>once|-|TRBV6-6|TRBJ1-1
CASSEQGGAEAFF
TGTGCCAGCAGCGAACAGGGTGGGGCTGAAGCTTTCTTT
>-|-|TRBV6-1|TRBJ1-1
CASRINTEAFF
TGTGCCAGCAGAATTAATACTGAAGCTTTCTTT
>-|TRBD2|TRBV6-5|TRBJ2-7
CASRGHTSGDGYF
TGTGCCAGCAGGGGACATACTAGCGGGGACGGCTACTTC
>-|-|TRBV7-9|TRBJ2-7
CASSFPDRKYEQYF
TGTGCCAGCAGCTTTCCGGACAGAAAGTACGAGCAGTACTTC
>-|TRBD2|TRBV28|TRBJ2-2
CASSPGLAKGELFF
TGTGCCAGCAGTCCGGGACTAGCGAAGGGGGAGCTGTTTTTT
>-|-|TRBV6-5|TRBJ1-3
CASSNVQGRDTIYF
TGTGCCAGCAGTAACGTCCAGGGGCGGGACACCATATATTTT
>-|TRBD1|TRBV6-6|TRBJ2-7
CASSYTAGTGGEQYF
TGTGCCAGCAGTTACACCGCGGGGACAGGGGGAGAGCAGTACTTC
>-|-|TRBV29-1|TRBJ1-1
CSATRAGVNTEAFF
TGCAGCGCCACACGGGCGGGGGTGAACACTGAAGCTTTCTTT
>-|-|TRBV29-1|TRBJ2-5
CSVSIETQYF
TGCAGCGTAAGCATAGAGACCCAGTACTTC
>-|TRBD1|TRBV7-8|TRBJ1-5
CASSLRTGGHQPQHF
TGTGCCAGCAGCTTGCGCACAGGGGGACATCAGCCCCAGCATTTT
>-|-|TRBV9|TRBJ2-3
CASSGETDTQYF
TGTGCCAGCAGCGGAGAAACAGATACGCAGTATTTT
>-|-|TRBV20-1|TRBJ1-1
CSARHRNEAFF
TGCAGTGCTCGCCACAGGAATGAAGCTTTCTTT
>-|-|TRBV6-6|TRBJ1-5
CASSYRGIDSNQPQHF
TGTGCCAGCAGTTACCGCGGAATAGACAGCAATCAGCCCCAGCATTTT
>-|TRBD1|TRBV27|TRBJ1-4
CASSWQGAEKLFF
TGTGCCAGCAGTTGGCAGGGGGCGGAAAAACTGTTTTTT
>-|-|TRBV5-1|TRBJ2-2
CASSLIDRSTGELFF
TGCGCCAGCAGCTTGATCGACAGGTCCACCGGGGAGCTGTTTTTT
>-|-|TRBV19|TRBJ2-7
CASSPTGQANEQYF
TGTGCCAGTAGCCCGACAGGACAAGCCAACGAGCAGTACTTC
>-|-|TRBV11-2|TRBJ2-2
CASSINQGYHRELFF
TGTGCCAGCAGTATTAACCAGGGATATCACCGGGAGCTGTTTTTT
>-|-|TRBV7-8|TRBJ1-2
CASSSRGQSFYGYTF
TGTGCCAGCAGCTCAAGAGGACAGAGTTTCTATGGCTACACCTTC
>once|-|TRBV4-2|TRBJ2-5
CASSLKGGETQYF
TGTGCCAGCAGCCTTAAAGGGGGAGAGACCCAGTACTTC
>-|-|TRBV19|TRBJ1-5
CASSGGTGNQPQHF
TGTGCCAGTAGTGGGGGGACTGGGAATCAGCCCCAGCATTTT
>-|TRBD1|TRBV10-3|TRBJ1-2
CAIRGQGEYYGYTF
TGTGCCATCAGAGGACAGGGGGAGTACTATGGCTACACCTTC
>-|TRBD1|TRBV5-4|TRBJ1-1
CASSFGTGFTEAFF
TGTGCCAGCAGCTTTGGGACAGGGTTCACTGAAGCTTTCTTT
>-|TRBD2|TRBV27|TRBJ2-7
CASSEGLNYEQYF
TGTGCCAGCAGTGAGGGACTAAACTACGAGCAGTACTTC
>-|TRBD2|TRBV7-9|TRBJ2-5
CASSLARTSGDLQETQYF
TGTGCCAGCAGCTTAGCCCGGACTAGCGGAGACCTACAAGAGACCCAGTACTTC